The clone carrying this T cell receptor (beta chain) was seen a few times. Its antigen remains unidentified. The CDR3 loop spans 15 amino acids. After removal of 0 bases from V and 7 bases from J, the junction contained 8 bases not matched to a gene. In germline, CDR1 is DFQATT, CDR2 SNEGSKA (reference sequence). The data derive from a study of response to subunit inactivated influenza vaccine. TCRdb re-analysed the RT-PCR reads in MiXCR, keeping a single row per CDR3 protein. This table holds fewer than 600,000 distinct CDR3 sequences, approximately 7.7% found once. Broader study findings: Few additional T cells are recruited per seasonal influenza vaccination, authors suggested.

The material was PBMCs from blood, obtained less than 30 months after vaccination. J is TRBJ1-4 and V is TRBV20-1; 7 positions agree with TRBD1. The clonotype originates from a man between 50 and 69 years old who received an inactivated influenza vaccine. The CDR3 DNA is TGCAGTGCTAGAGATTACAGGGGATTGGGTGAAAAACTGTTTTTT. Translated, it gives CSARDYRGLGEKLFF.